This entry is about one T cell receptor beta chain. Adults between about 18 and 89 years of age took part from 20 to 25 US areas. Per the original methods: Amplification from reference gene primers served as the basis for estimated nucleated cell counts. Produced via immunoSEQ multiplex PCR; TCRdb's table is partial and in-frame only. V and J calls and clone size come straight from that table; D and trimming were deduced from the DNA. Among 350,000 to 400,000 clones listed, roughly nine tenths were seen once. This sample is drawn from a study of blood T cell repertoires in COVID-19. Study information: Researchers got acute and convalescent COVID-19 samples from the United States, Italy and Spain. PBMCs, B-cell-depleted T cells, or T cells provided the cDNA or gDNA that made up the material.

The sample taken for sequencing was PBMCs or T cells enriched from blood (not recorded which). This receptor was obtained from a woman between 40 and 50 years old who had been exposed to COVID-19.

In nucleotides, the CDR3 is TGCAGCGTGGATCGGGGGGGGAATGAGCAGTTCTTC. It encodes CSVDRGGNEQFF. The J gene is TRBJ2-1, the V gene TRBV29-1; 8 bases line up with TRBD2. The CDR3 totals 12 residues. V dropped 6 bases and J dropped 7; count of bases not matched to a gene: 5. Per the germline V gene, CDR1 is SQVTM and CDR2 is ANQGSEA.